The rows below give T cell receptor beta chains drawn from one sample of a study of T cells after yellow fever vaccination. From the 5' RACE reads, TCRdb called clonotypes with MiXCR, one entry per CDR3 protein. The data contain approximately 90,000 distinct CDR3 sequences, under 7% of them singletons. The sequencing here drew on CD8+ T cells sorted from PBMCs, taken 10 days after the yellow fever booster vaccination. Receptor source: a man aged 18 to 30 who received the YFV17D yellow fever vaccine. CDR3s include the opening cysteine and the closing phenylalanine or tryptophan. D genes are given only for firm matches. Size values are once, few and many counts, or a class for expanded clones, and some rows have none.

cdr3_nt cdr3_aa cdr3_length clone_size v_call d_call j_call
TGTGCCAGCAGCTTAGAGCTCTCCCCGAGGGAGACCCAGTACTTC CASSLELSPRETQYF 15 many TRBV11-2 . TRBJ2-5
TGTGCCAGCAGCCAGCGATTGATGTCCGGGGCGGCCGGGGAGCTGTTTTTT CASSQRLMSGAAGELFF 17 few TRBV14 . TRBJ2-2
TGTGCCAGCAGCTTGTTTGGGTCAGGTGCAGGCGAAAAACTGTTTTTT CASSLFGSGAGEKLFF 16 few TRBV5-4 . TRBJ1-4
TGTGCCAGCAGCTTATATCCGGGACTAGCGGGGGAAAGCTCCTACAATGAGCAGTTCTTC CASSLYPGLAGESSYNEQFF 20 . TRBV7-6 TRBD2 TRBJ2-1
TGTGCCAGCAGCCCCGGGACGGTCTCCTACGAGCAGTACTTC CASSPGTVSYEQYF 14 many TRBV6-2/TRBV6-3 . TRBJ2-7
TGTGCCAGCAACGTGACAGGGACCTATGGCTACACCTTC CASNVTGTYGYTF 13 few TRBV6-6 TRBD1 TRBJ1-2
TGCGCCAGCAGCCAAGATCTAGCGGGGGGCCCTGGGCAGTTCTTC CASSQDLAGGPGQFF 15 few TRBV4-1 TRBD2 TRBJ2-1
TGTGCCAGCCACATCACCAATGAGCAGTTCTTC CASHITNEQFF 11 . TRBV7-9 . TRBJ2-1
TGCAGCGTGCAACTAGGACGTACAACGGGGGAGACCCAGTACTTC CSVQLGRTTGETQYF 15 . TRBV29-1 . TRBJ2-5
TGTTCCAGCAGTTATCCCGGACTAGCGAGGGGGGAGCAGTACTTC CSSSYPGLARGEQYF 15 . TRBV6-2/TRBV6-3 TRBD2 TRBJ2-7
TGTGCCAGCAGTGAGAGGGACAGGGGGGCTCGTAATTCACCCCTCCACTTT CASSERDRGARNSPLHF 17 few TRBV25-1 TRBD1 TRBJ1-6
TGTGCCAGTAGTGTAGGAAACAGGTATATGGAGACCCAGTACTTC CASSVGNRYMETQYF 15 . TRBV19 . TRBJ2-5
TGCAGTGCTAGAGTACCTGGATGGGACAGCACAGATACGCAGTATTTT CSARVPGWDSTDTQYF 16 . TRBV20-1 . TRBJ2-3
TGCGCCAGCAGCCAAGAAGCCCCCGCGTTCATCGAAGCTTTCTTT CASSQEAPAFIEAFF 15 . TRBV4-1 . TRBJ1-1
TGTGCCAGCCACACAGGGGACAGCTCCTACAATGAGCAGTTCTTC CASHTGDSSYNEQFF 15 . TRBV12-3/TRBV12-4 TRBD1 TRBJ2-1
TGTGCCAGCGGTTACGGGGAGCTGTTTTTT CASGYGELFF 10 many TRBV7-2 . TRBJ2-2
TGTGCCAGCAGTTTAGAGGGGGCATACGGGACCCAGTACTTC CASSLEGAYGTQYF 14 . TRBV28 TRBD1 TRBJ2-5